A selection of T cell receptor beta chains follows, all from one sample in a study of fetal regulatory T cell absence and autoimmunity. TCRdb's copy holds only in-frame clones and misses some; the assay was immunoSEQ multiplex PCR. Here the sample spans about 95,000 clones, 72% being singletons. The specimen was pancreas tissue. These receptors all come from a male donor with IPEX syndrome. Each CDR3 is given with its conserved first and last residue. D genes are given only for firm matches. Some rows mark clone size as missing; the rest say once, few, many or name a class of expanded clone.

>TRBD2|TRBJ2-7|TRBV7-2|.
CASSLGFSGTRSAEQYF
TGTGCCAGCAGCTTAGGGTTTAGCGGGACTCGGAGCGCGGAGCAGTACTTC
>.|TRBJ1-1|TRBV18|.
CASSPDRMNTEAFF
TGTGCCAGCTCACCAGACAGGATGAACACTGAAGCTTTCTTT
>.|TRBJ2-2|TRBV7-6|.
CASSSGTLGELFF
TGTGCCAGCAGCTCCGGGACCCTCGGGGAGCTGTTTTTT
>.|TRBJ1-2|TRBV6-5|few
CASTRAGYTF
TGTGCCAGCACCCGAGCTGGCTACACCTTC
>.|TRBJ2-7|TRBV6-5|.
CASSSPSSYEQYF
TGTGCCAGCAGTTCCCCCTCCTCCTACGAGCAGTACTTC
>.|TRBJ1-4|TRBV7-8|.
CASSPKGGSTNEKLFF
TGTGCCAGCAGCCCAAAGGGGGGATCGACTAATGAAAAACTGTTTTTT
>TRBD2|TRBJ2-3|TRBV19|.
CASSSRLAGDTQYF
TGTGCCAGTAGTTCCCGACTAGCGGGTGATACGCAGTATTTT
>.|TRBJ2-5|TRBV9|.
CASSGGGGETQYF
TGTGCCAGCAGCGGGGGGGGCGGAGAGACCCAGTACTTC
>.|TRBJ2-3|TRBV2|.
CASSVGFRDTQYF
TGTGCCAGCAGTGTGGGGTTCAGAGATACGCAGTATTTT
>TRBD1|TRBJ1-6|TRBV7-2|few
CASSLVGTATLSPLHF
TGTGCCAGCAGCTTAGTAGGGACAGCCACGTTATCACCCCTCCACTTT
>.|TRBJ2-7|TRBV5-6|.
CASSLEQGGSLVCPYEQYF
TGTGCCAGCAGCTTGGAGCAGGGGGGGAGTCTTGTATGCCCCTACGAGCAGTACTTC
>.|TRBJ1-1|TRBV7-8|.
CASSSAPILQANTEAFF
TGTGCCAGCAGCTCCGCCCCGATCCTTCAAGCGAACACTGAAGCTTTCTTT
>TRBD2|TRBJ2-7|TRBV2|few
CASSTSGGPSYEQYF
TGTGCCAGCAGTACTAGCGGGGGGCCGTCCTACGAGCAGTACTTC
>.|TRBJ2-5|TRBV6-5|.
CASSYSDSDQETQYF
TGTGCCAGCAGTTACTCAGACAGCGATCAAGAGACCCAGTACTTC
>.|TRBJ2-1|TRBV4-1|.
CASSQWLVPTYNNEQFF
TGCGCCAGCAGCCAATGGCTAGTTCCTACTTACAACAATGAGCAGTTCTTC
>TRBD1|TRBJ1-4|TRBV4-3|.
CASSQEDRGGANEKLFF
TGCGCCAGCAGCCAAGAGGACAGGGGAGGGGCTAATGAAAAACTGTTTTTT
>TRBD2|TRBJ2-1|TRBV5-1|once
CASSYTSGSYNEQFF
TGCGCCAGCAGTTACACTAGCGGGAGCTACAATGAGCAGTTCTTC
>.|TRBJ2-7|TRBV7-7|.
CASSAQGRAYEQYF
TGTGCCAGCAGCGCCCAGGGGCGGGCCTACGAGCAGTACTTC
>.|TRBJ2-7|TRBV6-5|.
CASSSASATSYEQYF
TGTGCCAGCAGTTCGGCTAGCGCGACCTCCTACGAGCAGTACTTC
>TRBD1|TRBJ1-4|TRBV30|.
CAWPDRVQNEKLFF
TGTGCCTGGCCTGACAGGGTGCAGAATGAAAAACTGTTTTTT
>TRBD1|TRBJ2-1|TRBV4-1|.
CASSLIDRGKDEQFF
TGCGCCAGCAGCCTAATTGACAGGGGCAAGGATGAGCAGTTCTTC
>.|TRBJ2-2|TRBV19|.
CASSVTGLAGELFF
TGTGCCAGTAGTGTAACAGGGTTGGCCGGGGAGCTGTTTTTT